The 31 T cell receptor beta chains reported below all come from one sample, sequenced in a study of T and B cells in COVID-19 patients. TRB was amplified from about 260-540 ng of blood genomic DNA. TRB rearrangements were amplified by multiplex PCR with BIOMED2 TRB-A/B primers. TCRdb re-called the multiplex PCR reads with MiXCR, one entry per CDR3 protein. The data contain about 1,900 distinct CDR3 sequences, 20% to 25% of them singletons. Sequencing used blood. These receptors were taken from a human donor with active COVID-19.

The chain employs TRBV5-4 and TRBJ1-1; D call uncertain. Germline lookup yields CDR1 SGHNT and CDR2 YYREEE (reference sequence). Trimming removed 4 bases at V and 0 bases at J, with 7 bases between. The CDR3 sequence is 13 residues long. DNA for the CDR3: TGTGCCAGCAGCGAGAGCATGAACACTGAAGCTTTCTTT. It is translated as CASSESMNTEAFF.

This clonotype is classed as medium-sized. The V and J genes are TRBV19 and TRBJ1-5, with unresolved D. This CDR3 contains 13 residues. Germline CDR1 LNHDA, CDR2 SQIVND (reference sequence). With 4 bases removed from V and 1 base from J, the gap between germline ends came to 5 bases. The CDR3 sequence: CASSTGSNQPQHF. CDR3 nucleotides: TGTGCCAGTAGTACGGGGAGCAATCAGCCCCAGCATTTT.

A few counts support this clonotype. This chain joins TRBV28 and TRBJ2-4; weak D call: TRBD1 (5 bases). Trimming pared 2 bases from V and 6 bases from J, leaving 8 bases between. Germline CDR1 reads MDHEN; CDR2 reads SYDVKM. This CDR3 is 13 amino acids long. CDR3 residues: CASSLIDRNIQYF. Here the CDR3 DNA reads TGTGCCAGCAGTTTAATAGACAGAAACATTCAGTACTTC.

This clonotype was seen only a few times. The V gene is TRBV14, the J gene TRBJ2-1; D is undetermined. Germline V gene data show CDR1 as SGHDN and CDR2 as FVKESK. This CDR3 is built from 14 residues. Trimming removed 3 bases from V and 0 bases from J, with 6 bases in between. The CDR3 bases are TGTGCCAGCAGCCAGGACCGCTCCTACAATGAGCAGTTCTTC. This translates into CASSQDRSYNEQFF.

This clonotype came up a few times. V and J are TRBV11-2 and TRBJ2-7; 7 bases agree with TRBD2. The CDR3 has 15 amino acids. Germline V gene sequence: CDR1 SGHAT, CDR2 FQNNGV. V was pared by 0 bases and J by 9 bases, with 11 bases of the junction left unmatched. The CDR3 loop is CASSLDPTSLTVQYF. CDR3 DNA: TGTGCCAGCAGCTTAGATCCGACTAGCCTGACGGTGCAGTACTTC.

The chain joins TRBV4-2 to TRBJ2-3, with TRBD2 as a possible D gene (6 bases). The CDR3 is 15 amino acids. CDR1 is LGHNA and CDR2 is YNFKEQ in the germline V gene. Deletions cut 1 base from V and 0 bases from J, with 8 bases between. The chain's CDR3 is CASSQASGSTDTQYF. The CDR3 DNA is TGTGCCAGCAGCCAAGCCAGCGGGAGCACAGATACGCAGTATTTT.

This clonotype is deemed medium-sized. J is TRBJ1-1 and V is TRBV12-3 or TRBV12-4; D is unclear. The CDR3 has 15 residues. The V and J ends lost 7 bases and 1 base respectively, with 16 bases between them. The CDR3 loop reads CASTYRREANTEAFF. For the CDR3, the DNA is TGTGCCAGCACCTACCGAAGGGAGGCGAACACTGAAGCTTTCTTT.

This clonotype is deemed medium-sized (0.01 to 0.1%). The chain combines TRBV13 with TRBJ2-1; 11 positions agree with TRBD1. The CDR3 is made up of 16 amino acids. From germline, CDR1 is PRHDT and CDR2 FYEKMQ (reference sequence). The V and J ends lost 5 bases and 3 bases, in that order; junction bases with no gene match: 6. DNA of the CDR3: TGTGCCAGCAGCCCTACCGGGACAGGGGGCTACAATGAGCAGTTCTTC. It codes for CASSPTGTGGYNEQFF.

This clonotype was counted only a few times. The chain links TRBV12-3 or TRBV12-4 to TRBJ1-1; no definite D call. CDR3 size: 13 residues. V was pared by 3 bases and J by 1 base, with 6 bases between. The CDR3 DNA sequence: TGTGCCAGCAGTTTCACGAGGAACACTGAAGCTTTCTTT. It yields the protein CASSFTRNTEAFF.

This clonotype was counted only a few times. The chain employs TRBV6-2 or TRBV6-3 and TRBJ1-2; D is unresolved. The CDR3 is 12 residues long. Between the trimmed V and J ends, which lost 6 bases and 2 bases, there was a span of 7 bases. Germline values: CDR1 MNHEY, CDR2 SVGEGT. The CDR3 reads CASRTGNYGYTF. The CDR3 DNA is TGTGCCAGCAGGACGGGCAACTATGGCTACACCTTC.

This clonotype counts as medium-sized (0.01 to 0.1%). The chain has TRBV6-6 and TRBJ2-3; 10 nucleotides align to TRBD2. Germline-derived CDR1 and CDR2 are MNHNY and SVGAGI (reference sequence). V lost 1 base, J lost 2 bases, and 9 bases stayed unmatched. The CDR3 extends over 18 amino acids. The CDR3 nucleotides are TGTGCCAGCAGTTACTTAGGTCTAGCGGGAGCAGACACAGATACGCAGTATTTT. Amino acids: CASSYLGLAGADTDTQYF.

The rearrangement links TRBV7-7 to TRBJ2-1, with 10 bases identical to TRBD1. The germline V gene encodes CDR1 SSHAT and CDR2 FNYEAQ (reference sequence). The CDR3 is 18 residues long. J was trimmed by 0 bases and V by 0 bases; bases with no gene match: 5. This CDR3 reads CASSLAPGQGTSYNEQFF. The CDR3 DNA reads TGTGCCAGCAGCTTAGCCCCGGGACAGGGGACCTCCTACAATGAGCAGTTCTTC. Full variable domain (outside the CDR3, taken from reference TRBV7-7 and TRBJ2-1): GAGVSQSPRYKVTKRGQDVTLRCDPISSHATLYWYQQALGQGPEFLTYFNYEAQPDKSGLPSDRFSAERPEGSISTLTIQRTEQRDSAMYRCASSLAPGQGTSYNEQFFGPGTRLTVL.

This clonotype rates as medium-sized (0.01 to 0.1%). The chain employs TRBV24-1 and TRBJ2-3, with a weak D call TRBD1 (6 bases). The germline CDR1 and CDR2 sequences are KGHDR and SFDVKD. V lost 7 bases and J 1 base, leaving 17 bases between the germline ends. The CDR3 is made up of 16 amino acids. The CDR3 here is CATSRAAGTRTDTQYF. CDR3 DNA sequence: TGTGCCACCAGCAGGGCCGCTGGGACACGCACAGATACGCAGTATTTT.

The chain joins TRBV29-1 to TRBJ2-7; either TRBD1 or TRBD2 may supply D (5 bases each). This CDR3 spans 12 amino acids. Germline V CDR1 and CDR2: SQVTM, ANQGSEA. The ends were cut back, 7 bases at V and 6 bases at J, with 16 bases in the middle. The CDR3 sequence is CSGGSGSGEQYF. The CDR3 DNA sequence: TGCAGCGGTGGGTCAGGGAGCGGCGAGCAGTACTTC.

This clonotype has just a few counts. J is TRBJ1-6 and V is TRBV14; D remains ambiguous. CDR1 is SGHDN, CDR2 FVKESK, per germline. The CDR3 extends over 12 amino acids. V gave up 1 base and J gave up 9 bases, with 4 bases separating them. In nucleotides, the CDR3 is TGTGCCAGCAGCCAAGTCGGTTCACCCCTCCACTTT. Translation gives CASSQVGSPLHF.

Turning to this clonotype: Without the conserved terminal phenylalanine or tryptophan, this CDR3 likely stems from a read error. The limits of the CDR3 on the DNA are not certain, so only TCRdb's listed CDR3 is given. The CDR3 sequence: CSVESGRGKVDEQGG. The chain has TRBV29-1 and TRBJ2-1; no check of the table's D call, TRBD2, against the DNA was made. The CDR3 numbers 15 amino acids, ends counted. Per germline, CDR1 SQVTM and CDR2 ANQGSEA.

This clonotype was recorded a few times. The chain employs TRBV10-3 and TRBJ1-5; a weak D match, TRBD1 (5 bases). Germline values: CDR1 ENHRY, CDR2 SYGVKD. The CDR3 runs to 16 residues. The V end was cut by 4 bases, the J end by 1 base, with 14 bases between. DNA for the CDR3: TGTGCCATCAGTGGGGACCCTCCCGGGAGCAATCAGCCCCAGCATTTT. This codes for CAISGDPPGSNQPQHF.

Within the sample, this clonotype is large. The chain recombines TRBV29-1 with TRBJ2-7; D call uncertain. Germline CDR1 SQVTM, CDR2 ANQGSEA. The CDR3 consists of 14 residues. V dropped 3 bases and J dropped 0 bases, with 12 bases sitting between them. The CDR3: CSVDRHGSSYEQYF. In nucleotides, the CDR3 is TGCAGCGTTGACCGTCACGGAAGCTCCTACGAGCAGTACTTC.

This chain links TRBV20-1 with TRBJ2-5; 12 bases map to TRBD2. The V gene end was trimmed by 2 bases and the J gene end by 4 bases; junction bases not matched to a gene: 5. The CDR3 has 15 residues. CDR1 and CDR2 (germline): DFQATT, SNEGSKA (reference sequence). The chain's CDR3 is CSARILAGGPETQYF. As DNA, the CDR3 is TGCAGTGCTAGAATACTAGCGGGAGGCCCAGAGACCCAGTACTTC.

Here the CDR3 reads CASSRPSGRERRNIQYF. The DNA for the CDR3 is TGTGCCAGCAGCCGCCCTAGCGGGAGGGAAAGACGGAACATTCAGTACTTC. The chain links TRBV12-3 or TRBV12-4 to TRBJ2-4; TRBD2 agrees at 12 bases. The CDR3 loop spans 17 amino acids. Trimming took 6 bases from V and 7 from J; bases not matched to a gene: 13.

V usage is TRBV10-3 and J usage is TRBJ2-1; D may be TRBD1 or TRBD2 (6 bases each). Germline values: CDR1 ENHRY, CDR2 SYGVKD. The germline V and J ends were trimmed by 5 bases and 15 bases, with 17 bases remaining between them. CDR3 length: 12 amino acids. As DNA, the CDR3 is TGTGCCATCAGTTCCGGGGGACAAACAGCGTTCTTC. The encoded protein is CAISSGGQTAFF.

This clonotype rates as medium-sized. The chain joins TRBV11-1 to TRBJ2-1, with TRBD2 matching over 8 bases. V gave up 4 bases and J gave up 4 bases; unmatched junction bases: 12. Germline V gene data show CDR1 as SGHAT and CDR2 as FQDESV (reference sequence). This CDR3 spans 17 amino acids. The DNA for the CDR3 is TGTGCCAGCAGCTACCGACTAGCGAAGGAACTTTACAATGAGCAGTTCTTC. Translating it yields CASSYRLAKELYNEQFF.

The J gene is TRBJ2-5, the V gene TRBV24-1; TRBD2 might be the D (5 bases). This CDR3 comprises 16 residues. The germline V and J ends were trimmed by 5 bases and 5 bases, with 20 bases remaining between them. Germline V gene lookup returns CDR1 KGHDR and CDR2 SFDVKD. The CDR3 spells CATSVSGSWTGETQYF. In nucleotides, the CDR3 is TGTGCCACCAGTGTATCGGGCAGCTGGACGGGGGAGACCCAGTACTTC.

The gene calls are TRBV7-2 and TRBJ2-1; TRBD1 aligns across 7 bases. This CDR3 is 15 amino acids long. In germline, CDR1 is SGHTA, CDR2 FQGNSA. V lost 0 bases and J lost 7; bases outside the gene matches: 6. In DNA form, the CDR3 reads TGTGCCAGCAGCTTAGCGCAGGGGGAGTGGAATGAGCAGTTCTTC. Protein sequence: CASSLAQGEWNEQFF.

This clonotype is medium-sized by share. V usage is TRBV10-3 and J usage is TRBJ2-1; D may correspond to TRBD1 or TRBD2 (5 bases each). Trimming shortened V by 4 bases and J by 12 bases, and 25 bases separated the two germline ends. CDR3 length equals 16 residues. CDR1 is ENHRY and CDR2 is SYGVKD in the germline V gene. CDR3 protein: CAISGQGLGTVKGQFF. CDR3 DNA: TGTGCCATCAGTGGACAAGGACTGGGGACGGTCAAGGGGCAGTTCTTC.

This clonotype is medium-sized by share. CDR3 in amino acids: CASSLRGTYEQYF. The CDR3 DNA follows: TGTGCCAGCAGTTTACGGGGAACCTACGAGCAGTACTTC. The chain recombines TRBV6-2 or TRBV6-3 with TRBJ2-7, with a possible D match to TRBD2 (5 bases). Germline lookup yields CDR1 MNHEY and CDR2 SVGEGT. The CDR3 sequence is 13 residues long. Trimming cost V 4 bases and J 2 bases, with 9 bases left between them.

By proportion, this clonotype is medium-sized. The chain links TRBV6-2 or TRBV6-3 to TRBJ2-7; 8 positions agree with TRBD1. Germline values: CDR1 MNHEY, CDR2 SVGEGT. The CDR3 has 16 amino acids. V lost 4 bases and J lost 6; bases outside the gene matches: 14. CDR3 amino acids: CASSSSPGTGLGEQYF. The CDR3 DNA follows: TGTGCCAGCAGTTCCTCTCCAGGGACAGGCCTGGGCGAGCAGTACTTC.

The chain has TRBV20-1 and TRBJ2-7; possibly TRBD2 for D (5 bases). The CDR3 extends over 13 amino acids. With 5 bases removed from V and 1 base from J, the gap between germline ends came to 12 bases. Looked up from germline, CDR1 is DFQATT and CDR2 is SNEGSKA (reference sequence). The CDR3 sequence is CSAYKADSYEQYF. The CDR3, as DNA: TGCAGTGCTTACAAAGCGGATTCCTACGAGCAGTACTTC.

This clonotype has a handful of counts. The gene calls are TRBV7-2 and TRBJ2-7; 9 nucleotides match TRBD1. Germline V gene lookup returns CDR1 SGHTA and CDR2 FQGNSA. There are 15 residues in the CDR3. Losses at the gene ends were 4 bases for V and 5 bases for J; bases not matched to a gene: 9. CDR3 nucleotide sequence: TGTGCCAGCAGCTCTAACGACAGGGGGATCGACGAGCAGTACTTC. Its translation is CASSSNDRGIDEQYF.

The chain recombines TRBV12-3 or TRBV12-4 with TRBJ2-4; 9 bases are a match to TRBD1. The V segment lost 8 bases and the J segment 5 bases; nucleotides outside the gene matches: 7. The CDR3 is made up of 14 amino acids. The CDR3 loop is CASEKGQGQNIQYF. The CDR3 DNA sequence: TGTGCCAGCGAAAAGGGACAGGGACAAAACATTCAGTACTTC.

The chain recombines TRBV7-2 with TRBJ2-7, with TRBD2 matching over 7 bases. There are 17 residues in the CDR3. V gave up 1 base and J gave up 5 bases; unmatched junction bases: 14. Germline V gene lookup returns CDR1 SGHTA and CDR2 FQGNSA. The chain's CDR3 is CASSLGFGRETGNEQYF. The CDR3 region has the DNA TGTGCCAGCAGCTTAGGATTCGGGCGGGAGACGGGCAACGAGCAGTACTTC.